The 3 T cell receptor beta chains below were found in one sample sequenced in a study of blood T cell repertoires in COVID-19. TCRdb keeps only in-frame clones here, not all; method: immunoSEQ multiplex PCR. The sample includes 65,000 to 90,000 clones, roughly 88% seen only once; the top ten take about 8%. Sequences were obtained from peripheral blood. These TCRs come from a man in his forties or fifties with active COVID-19.

The chain has TRBV28 and TRBJ1-3, with D unclear. V was trimmed by 6 bases and J by 4 bases, leaving 10 bases between them. Germline lookup yields CDR1 MDHEN and CDR2 SYDVKM. The CDR3 spans 13 residues. CDR3 sequence (DNA): TGTGCCAGCAGGGGAGGATCCGGAAACACCATATATTTT. This gives the protein CASRGGSGNTIYF.

V is TRBV5-6 and J is TRBJ1-6, with 11 positions matching TRBD1. Germline V CDR1 and CDR2: SGHDT, YYEEEE. J gave up 7 bases and V 4 bases, and 10 bases lay outside the gene matches. The CDR3 is 17 residues long. CDR3 region: CASSPVGTGGHNSPLHF. The DNA of the CDR3 is TGTGCCAGCAGCCCTGTAGGGACAGGGGGACACAATTCACCCCTCCACTTT.

The CDR3 DNA sequence: TGTGCCAGCAGTGACAACGGACTCTATGGCTACACCTTC. This gives the protein CASSDNGLYGYTF. This chain connects TRBV6-1 to TRBJ1-2; D ambiguous. This CDR3 is built from 13 residues. CDR1 and CDR2 from the germline V gene are MNHNS and SASEGT. V was shortened by 3 bases and J by 4 bases, with 9 bases between the two germline ends.